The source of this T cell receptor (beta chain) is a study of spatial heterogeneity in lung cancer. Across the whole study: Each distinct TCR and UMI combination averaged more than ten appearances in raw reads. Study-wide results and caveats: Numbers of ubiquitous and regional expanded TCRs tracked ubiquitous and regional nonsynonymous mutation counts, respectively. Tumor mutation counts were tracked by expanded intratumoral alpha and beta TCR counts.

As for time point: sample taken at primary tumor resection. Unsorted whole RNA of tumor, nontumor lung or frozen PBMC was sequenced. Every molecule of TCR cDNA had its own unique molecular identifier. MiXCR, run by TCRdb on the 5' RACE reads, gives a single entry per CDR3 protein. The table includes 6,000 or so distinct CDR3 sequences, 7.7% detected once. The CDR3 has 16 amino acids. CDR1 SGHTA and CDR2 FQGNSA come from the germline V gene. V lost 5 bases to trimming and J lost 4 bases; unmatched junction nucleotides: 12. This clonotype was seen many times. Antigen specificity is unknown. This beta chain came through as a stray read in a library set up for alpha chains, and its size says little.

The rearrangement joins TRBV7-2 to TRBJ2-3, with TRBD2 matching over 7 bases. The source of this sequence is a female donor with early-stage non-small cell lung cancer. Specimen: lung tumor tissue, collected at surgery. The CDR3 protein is CASSPNSMGGADTQYF. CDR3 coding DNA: TGTGCCAGCAGCCCAAACTCCATGGGGGGGGCAGATACGCAGTATTTT.